The 10 T cell receptor beta chains listed next were all sequenced from one sample in a study of cytomegalovirus exposure and HLA in healthy donors. The PCR used 60 Vbeta and 13 Jbeta primers. Profiling relied on immunoSEQ multiplex PCR, and the TCRdb table lists in-frame clones only, not all of them. The sample has fewer than 200,000 clones, 65% to 70% seen once. The material sequenced was PBMCs. The receptors stem from a young woman in good health and CMV-seropositive.

The sample holds one count of this clone. The chain combines TRBV29-1 with TRBJ2-1; the match to TRBD2 covers 14 bases. The CDR3 runs 15 residues. Unmatched junction bases numbered 5, after V lost 6 bases and J lost 4 bases. Germline V gene lookup returns CDR1 SQVTM and CDR2 ANQGSEA. CDR3 region: CSVPRTSGGYNEQFF. CDR3 nucleotide sequence: TGCAGCGTCCCCCGGACTAGCGGGGGGTACAATGAGCAGTTCTTC.

The chain couples TRBV7-3 to TRBJ1-3, with D maybe TRBD1 (5 bases). Germline CDR1 SGHTA, CDR2 FQGTGA. The CDR3 is made up of 14 amino acids. V lost 3 bases and J lost 2, with 8 bases in between. The CDR3 DNA reads TGTGCCAGCAGCTTGCAGGGAACTGGAAACACCATATATTTT. It yields the protein CASSLQGTGNTIYF.

Here the CDR3 reads CASSDTGAHSGNTIYF. The CDR3 nucleotides read TGTGCCAGCAGCGATACAGGGGCCCACTCTGGAAACACCATATATTTT. J is TRBJ1-3 and V is TRBV7-2; 7 nucleotides line up with TRBD1. Germline CDR1 SGHTA, CDR2 FQGNSA. The V segment lost 5 bases and the J segment 0 bases; nucleotides outside the gene matches: 7. The CDR3 length is 16 residues.

This clone has just a few counts. The V call is TRBV6-5, the J call TRBJ1-2, with TRBD1 as a possible D gene (6 bases). CDR1 is MNHEY, CDR2 SVGAGI, per germline. Trimming took off 10 bases at V and 1 base at J, with 13 bases between the two ends. CDR3 length: 13 amino acids. The CDR3 sequence is CAIRGGGNYGYTF. Written as DNA, the CDR3 is TGTGCCATCAGGGGAGGGGGTAACTATGGCTACACCTTC.

The chain is built from TRBV6-6 and TRBJ2-1, with 10 bases that match TRBD2. Per germline, CDR1 MNHNY and CDR2 SVGAGI (reference sequence). This CDR3 is built from 16 residues. J lost 4 bases, V lost 6 bases, and 9 bases had no gene match. The CDR3 nucleotides read TGTGCCAGCAGACCTACGATAGCGGGGGGTTACAATGAGCAGTTCTTC. Protein: CASRPTIAGGYNEQFF.

The chain combines TRBV6-6 with TRBJ2-1, with a tentative D call TRBD2 (6 bases). The ends were cut back, 0 bases at V and 6 bases at J, with 9 bases in the middle. The CDR3 runs 14 residues. CDR1 and CDR2 (germline): MNHNY, SVGAGI (reference sequence). CDR3 in amino acids: CASSYSTSANEQFF. The CDR3 nucleotides are TGTGCCAGCAGTTACTCGACTAGTGCCAATGAGCAGTTCTTC.

The V and J genes are TRBV4-1 and TRBJ1-3; D is unresolved. The V gene's germline CDR1 is MGHRA and CDR2 YSYEKL. Trimming cost V 4 bases and J 0 bases, with 10 bases left between them. This CDR3 has 15 residues. The CDR3 DNA reads as TGCGCCAGCAGCCTGGGCCCATTCTCTGGAAACACCATATATTTT. Translation gives CASSLGPFSGNTIYF.

In its sample, this clone was seen a few times. The genes are TRBV27 and TRBJ2-5, with D unclear. Near its end, the DNA agrees better with TRBJ2-7, so the J call may be wrong. Germline CDR1 and CDR2: MNHEY and SMNVEV (reference sequence). The CDR3 has 15 amino acids. CDR3 in amino acids: CASSLLGRLGHEQYF. The CDR3 DNA follows: TGTGCCAGCAGTTTATTGGGCCGACTTGGACACGAGCAGTACTTC.

This clone came up once. The V and J genes are TRBV4-1 and TRBJ1-6, with D possibly TRBD1 on 5 matching bases. In germline, CDR1 is MGHRA, CDR2 YSYEKL. The CDR3 extends over 16 amino acids. Trimming removed 4 bases from V and 7 bases from J, with 17 bases in between. CDR3 bases: TGCGCCAGCAGCCCCCTTGGGGCAGTACTCAATTCACCCCTCCACTTT. Its translation: CASSPLGAVLNSPLHF.

The V call is TRBV19, the J call TRBJ1-5; TRBD1 matches at 8 bases. The CDR3 is made up of 19 amino acids. Germline V gene sequence: CDR1 LNHDA, CDR2 SQIVND (reference sequence). The trim removed 4 bases at V and 1 base at J, leaving 15 bases unmatched. The DNA of the CDR3 is TGTGCCAGTAGTAAATCGTTGCAGGGGGCGAAAGACAGCAATCAGCCCCAGCATTTT. Translating gives CASSKSLQGAKDSNQPQHF.